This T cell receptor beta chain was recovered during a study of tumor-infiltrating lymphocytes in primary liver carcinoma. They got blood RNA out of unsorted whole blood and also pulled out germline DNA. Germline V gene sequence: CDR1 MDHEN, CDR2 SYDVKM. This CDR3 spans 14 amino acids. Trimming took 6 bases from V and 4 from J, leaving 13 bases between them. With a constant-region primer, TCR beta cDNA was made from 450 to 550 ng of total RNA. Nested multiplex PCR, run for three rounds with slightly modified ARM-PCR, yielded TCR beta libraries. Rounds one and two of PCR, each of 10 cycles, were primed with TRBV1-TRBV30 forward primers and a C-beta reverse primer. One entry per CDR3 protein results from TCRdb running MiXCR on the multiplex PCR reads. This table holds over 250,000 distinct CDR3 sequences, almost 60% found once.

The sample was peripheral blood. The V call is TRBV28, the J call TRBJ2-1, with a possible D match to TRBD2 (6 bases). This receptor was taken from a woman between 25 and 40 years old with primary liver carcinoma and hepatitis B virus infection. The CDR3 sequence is CASSHFGGYNEQFF. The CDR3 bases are TGTGCCAGCAGCCACTTCGGGGGTTACAATGAGCAGTTCTTC.